This passage covers 30 T cell receptor beta chains from one sample sequenced in a study of T cells after yellow fever vaccination. One entry per CDR3 protein results from TCRdb running MiXCR on the 5' RACE reads. Here the sample spans roughly 330,000 distinct CDR3 sequences, 3% to 4.5% being singletons. This specimen consisted of PBMCs, obtained 5 days after the yellow fever booster vaccination. Every receptor here comes from a man aged 18 to 29 who received the YFV17D yellow fever vaccine.

The rearrangement uses TRBV12-3 or TRBV12-4 and TRBJ2-1, with D perhaps matching TRBD1 or TRBD2 (5 bases each). CDR3 length: 14 amino acids. Trimming cost V 8 bases and J 3 bases, with 14 bases left between them. The CDR3 DNA sequence: TGTGCCAGCGCGACGCGAGGGGACTACAATGAGCAGTTCTTC. Residues: CASATRGDYNEQFF.

The sample holds a few counts of this clonotype. The chain combines TRBV20-1 with TRBJ2-3, with D perhaps matching TRBD2 (6 bases). Germline V CDR1 and CDR2: DFQATT, SNEGSKA (reference sequence). The V and J ends lost 7 bases and 1 base respectively, with 12 bases between them. This CDR3 has 13 amino acids. The CDR3 spells CSDKERGTDTQYF. CDR3 DNA sequence: TGCAGTGACAAGGAGCGGGGCACAGATACGCAGTATTTT.

The gene calls are TRBV29-1 and TRBJ1-4, with D unresolved. CDR3 length: 11 amino acids. Germline CDR1 reads SQVTM; CDR2 reads ANQGSEA. Trimming cost V 4 bases and J 11 bases, with 11 bases left between them. The CDR3 DNA reads as TGCAGCGTTGCTTCCTTAGGTAAACTGTTTTTT. Residues: CSVASLGKLFF.

This clonotype appeared many times. The chain couples TRBV7-9 to TRBJ2-1; D remains ambiguous. CDR1 SEHNR and CDR2 FQNEAQ come from the germline V gene (reference sequence). Between the trimmed V and J ends, which lost 3 bases and 8 bases, there was a span of 8 bases. This CDR3 has 12 amino acids. CDR3 loop: CASSFRVDEQFF. The DNA of the CDR3 is TGTGCCAGCAGCTTCCGGGTCGATGAGCAGTTCTTC.

This clonotype was detected only a few times. This chain links TRBV3-1 with TRBJ1-1, with D possibly matching TRBD1 (5 bases). V was pared by 4 bases and J by 3 bases, with 12 bases between. Germline values: CDR1 LGHDT, CDR2 YNNKEL (reference sequence). The CDR3 runs to 14 residues. As DNA, the CDR3 is TGTGCCAGCAGCCGGGACGAGGGCTACACTGAAGCTTTCTTT. Amino acid sequence: CASSRDEGYTEAFF.

The chain is built from TRBV7-7 and TRBJ2-1; 8 bases are shared with TRBD1. This CDR3 contains 13 residues. V trimming: 3 bases; J trimming: 12 bases; junction bases outside the gene matches: 7. The V gene's germline CDR1 is SSHAT and CDR2 FNYEAQ (reference sequence). In nucleotides, the CDR3 is TGTGCCAGCAGCTTCAAAGCCGGGACAGGGCAGTTCTTC. This gives the protein CASSFKAGTGQFF. The full variable domain, rest sourced from reference TRBV7-7 and TRBJ2-1, is GAGVSQSPRYKVTKRGQDVTLRCDPISSHATLYWYQQALGQGPEFLTYFNYEAQPDKSGLPSDRFSAERPEGSISTLTIQRTEQRDSAMYRCASSFKAGTGQFFGPGTRLTVL.

This clonotype was seen a few times. CDR3 in amino acids: CASSLGGGPGNEQFF. The CDR3 region has the DNA TGTGCCAGCAGTTTGGGCGGGGGGCCGGGCAATGAGCAGTTCTTC. This rearrangement joins TRBV12-3 or TRBV12-4 to TRBJ2-1; 8 bases line up with TRBD2. The J segment lost 6 bases and the V segment lost 3 bases, leaving 7 bases of the junction unmatched. There are 15 residues in the CDR3.

The table lists this clonotype with a few counts. V gene TRBV5-6 combines with J gene TRBJ2-1; TRBD1 might be the D (6 bases). With 3 bases removed from V and 0 bases from J, the gap between germline ends came to 16 bases. Germline V gene sequence: CDR1 SGHDT, CDR2 YYEEEE. The CDR3 is made up of 17 amino acids. The CDR3 sequence is CASSSNRALSSYNEQFF. CDR3 sequence (DNA): TGTGCCAGCAGCTCGAACAGGGCTCTCAGCTCCTACAATGAGCAGTTCTTC.

The gene calls are TRBV20-1 and TRBJ1-2; the D is unclear. V was pared by 0 bases and J by 4 bases, with 9 bases between. CDR1 and CDR2 (germline): DFQATT, SNEGSKA (reference sequence). This CDR3 is 13 amino acids long. The DNA for the CDR3 is TGCAGTGCTAGAGACGGAGGGTCCTATGGCTACACCTTC. Protein product: CSARDGGSYGYTF.

The table lists this clonotype with a few counts. The gene calls are TRBV7-2 and TRBJ1-2; the D gene is possibly TRBD1 (5 bases). Germline assignment: CDR1 SGHTA and CDR2 FQGNSA. The CDR3 spans 14 residues. V was cut by 5 bases and J by 4 bases, with 14 bases left in between. CDR3 residues: CASSPRDGSYGYTF. In nucleotides, the CDR3 is TGTGCCAGCAGCCCCCGGGACGGGTCCTATGGCTACACCTTC.

The chain links TRBV7-3 to TRBJ2-1; tentatively, D is TRBD1 (6 bases). This CDR3 region has 12 residues. V was trimmed by 4 bases and J by 8 bases, leaving 9 bases between them. In germline, CDR1 is SGHTA, CDR2 FQGTGA. The DNA of the CDR3 is TGTGCCAGCAGCTCAACAGGGCATGAGCAGTTCTTC. Its translation: CASSSTGHEQFF.

The chain recombines TRBV27 with TRBJ1-6; no reliable D call. The CDR3 is 16 residues long. CDR1 is MNHEY and CDR2 is SMNVEV in the germline V gene (reference sequence). V was pared by 8 bases and J by 0 bases, with 14 bases between. The CDR3 sequence is CASADRRGSYNSPLHF. The CDR3 DNA is TGTGCCAGCGCGGACCGACGCGGCTCCTATAATTCACCCCTCCACTTT.

V usage is TRBV7-9 and J usage is TRBJ1-1; D might be TRBD1 (6 bases). Per the germline V gene, CDR1 is SEHNR and CDR2 is FQNEAQ (reference sequence). V was trimmed by 1 base and J by 4 bases, leaving 28 bases between them. This CDR3 is built from 20 residues. The CDR3 protein is CASSLGGSVSGHKDITEAFF. DNA of the CDR3: TGTGCCAGCAGCTTAGGAGGCTCGGTATCGGGACATAAAGATATCACTGAAGCTTTCTTT.

The table lists this clonotype with many counts. This chain connects TRBV5-1 to TRBJ2-3; D may be TRBD2 (5 bases). In germline, CDR1 is SGHRS, CDR2 YFSETQ. The CDR3 spans 16 residues. V was clipped by 4 bases and J by 0 bases, with 15 bases between them. CDR3 coding DNA: TGCGCCAGCAGCAGACGGACTGGCATGAGCACAGATACGCAGTATTTT. Protein sequence: CASSRRTGMSTDTQYF.

This clonotype was observed a handful of times. V is TRBV10-2 and J is TRBJ2-1; D gene uncertain. CDR1 and CDR2 (germline): WSHSY, SAAADI. V lost 6 bases to trimming and J lost 0 bases, with 15 bases between them. The length of the CDR3 is 16 residues. CDR3 sequence: CASRDLQKSSYNEQFF. CDR3 sequence (DNA): TGCGCCAGCAGAGACCTACAAAAGAGCTCCTACAATGAGCAGTTCTTC.

This clonotype showed up just a few times. The gene calls are TRBV7-3 and TRBJ2-1, with 16 bases that match TRBD2. The CDR3 has 14 amino acids. Looked up from germline, CDR1 is SGHTA and CDR2 is FQGTGA. J gave up 15 bases and V 5 bases, and 7 bases lay outside the gene matches. DNA for the CDR3: TGTGCCAGCAGCCCGGGACTAGCGGGGGGGCCGTGGTTCTTC. Protein product: CASSPGLAGGPWFF.

The CDR3 sequence is CASSVGTGPSNQPQHF. In DNA, the CDR3 is TGTGCCAGCAGCGTAGGGACGGGGCCCTCGAATCAGCCCCAGCATTTT. V gene TRBV9 combines with J gene TRBJ1-5; perhaps TRBD1 as D (5 bases). This CDR3 is built from 16 residues. Trimming cost V 0 bases and J 4 bases, with 14 bases left between them. Per the germline V gene, CDR1 is SGDLS and CDR2 is YYNGEE.

This chain joins TRBV5-6 and TRBJ2-7; 7 bases match TRBD1. Germline V lookup: CDR1 SGHDT, CDR2 YYEEEE. The CDR3 spans 14 residues. V lost 0 bases to trimming and J lost 3 bases; unmatched junction nucleotides: 3. For the CDR3, the DNA is TGTGCCAGCAGCTTGGCACAGGGGATCTACGAGCAGTACTTC. It codes for CASSLAQGIYEQYF.

V usage is TRBV11-3 and J usage is TRBJ2-2; the match to TRBD1 covers 8 bases. The V gene end was trimmed by 5 bases and the J gene end by 8 bases; junction bases not matched to a gene: 4. Germline lookup yields CDR1 SGHNT and CDR2 YENEEA. The CDR3 is 13 amino acids. CDR3: CASSIRTGGELFF. CDR3 DNA sequence: TGTGCCAGCAGCATTCGGACAGGGGGGGAGCTGTTTTTT.

The gene calls are TRBV6-5 and TRBJ2-1, with 10 bases aligning to TRBD2. The CDR3 covers 14 residues. In germline, CDR1 is MNHEY, CDR2 SVGAGI. The J segment lost 5 bases and the V segment lost 6 bases, leaving 4 bases of the junction unmatched. This chain's CDR3 is CASSPLAGNNEQFF. The CDR3 coding sequence is TGTGCCAGCAGCCCACTAGCGGGGAACAATGAGCAGTTCTTC.

The chain joins TRBV5-1 to TRBJ1-2, with TRBD1 matching 9 bases. V dropped 4 bases and J dropped 8; count of bases not matched to a gene: 3. This CDR3 contains 12 residues. Germline V gives CDR1 SGHRS, CDR2 YFSETQ. DNA for the CDR3: TGCGCCAGCAGCAACAGGGGGCACGGCTACACCTTC. This codes for CASSNRGHGYTF.

This clonotype was counted only a few times. The chain joins TRBV7-2 to TRBJ2-2; no clear D. Germline V lookup: CDR1 SGHTA, CDR2 FQGNSA. The ends were cut back, 5 bases at V and 1 base at J, with 11 bases in the middle. The CDR3 totals 15 residues. CDR3 DNA sequence: TGTGCCAGCAGCCCCTTGGCCCTGAACACCGGGGAGCTGTTTTTT. The encoded protein is CASSPLALNTGELFF.

This clonotype was observed many times. V usage is TRBV6-1 and J usage is TRBJ2-3; TRBD2 matches 9 bases. CDR1 and CDR2 from the germline V gene are MNHNS and SASEGT. The CDR3 spans 16 residues. Trimming took 9 bases from V and 1 from J; bases not matched to a gene: 11. In DNA form, the CDR3 reads TGTGCCAGTGCGGCGGGGGGGCCGTGGGGCACAGATACGCAGTATTTT. Residues: CASAAGGPWGTDTQYF.

The chain joins TRBV5-1 to TRBJ2-7, with 9 bases that match TRBD1. The CDR3 runs 18 residues. The V and J ends lost 0 bases and 2 bases, in that order; junction bases with no gene match: 12. Germline V gene lookup returns CDR1 SGHRS and CDR2 YFSETQ. In nucleotides, the CDR3 is TGCGCCAGCAGCTTGGCCCCCCCCCAGCGACAGGGGGCCTACGAGCAGTACTTC. This encodes CASSLAPPQRQGAYEQYF.

This clonotype was found a few times. A much larger clone lies a single base off, so this may be a read error. V gene TRBV4-1 combines with J gene TRBJ1-1; perhaps TRBD1 as D (6 bases). CDR3 size: 13 residues. Germline assignment: CDR1 MGHRA and CDR2 YSYEKL. Trimming took 5 bases from V and 1 from J, leaving 8 bases between them. The CDR3 spells CASSKQGNTEAFF. In DNA, the CDR3 is TGCGCCAGCAGCAAACAGGGGAACACTGAAGCTTTCTTT.

This clonotype was counted only a few times. This sequence joins TRBV15 and TRBJ2-2; D tentatively reads TRBD1 or TRBD2 (5 bases each). The V end lost 0 bases, the J end lost 13 bases, and 12 bases lay between the germline ends. Germline V gene data show CDR1 as LNHNV and CDR2 as YYDKDF (reference sequence). This CDR3 has 13 residues. CDR3 DNA sequence: TGTGCCACCAGCAGAGATCGAGGGGCTCCGCTGTTTTTT. It specifies CATSRDRGAPLFF.

This clonotype came up many times. The rearrangement links TRBV5-6 to TRBJ2-1; no definite D call. This CDR3 has 12 amino acids. The germline V and J ends were trimmed by 2 bases and 4 bases, with 4 bases remaining between them. CDR1 SGHDT and CDR2 YYEEEE come from the germline V gene. CDR3 DNA sequence: TGTGCCAGCAGCTTCATTTACAATGAGCAGTTCTTC. It is translated as CASSFIYNEQFF.

This clonotype appeared many times. The V gene is TRBV7-2, the J gene TRBJ2-5; D possibly matches TRBD1 or TRBD2 (5 bases each). V lost 5 bases to trimming and J lost 5 bases, with 15 bases between them. Germline V gene data show CDR1 as SGHTA and CDR2 as FQGNSA. This CDR3 is 14 amino acids long. CDR3 region: CASSPSWGKETQYF. The CDR3 DNA sequence: TGTGCCAGCAGCCCTAGCTGGGGGAAGGAGACCCAGTACTTC.

This clonotype was seen only a few times. V gene TRBV7-9 combines with J gene TRBJ2-1, with 9 bases matching TRBD1. The trim removed 2 bases at V and 9 bases at J, leaving 5 bases unmatched. CDR1 and CDR2 (germline): SEHNR, FQNEAQ (reference sequence). CDR3 length equals 14 residues. The CDR3 region is CASSLPGQGPEQFF. The CDR3 DNA reads as TGTGCCAGCAGCTTACCGGGACAGGGCCCTGAGCAGTTCTTC.

The chain uses TRBV4-3 and TRBJ2-1, with D possibly being TRBD1 or TRBD2 (5 bases each). Between the trimmed V and J ends, which lost 0 bases and 10 bases, there was a span of 13 bases. CDR3 length equals 14 residues. Germline lookup yields CDR1 LGHNA and CDR2 YSLEER. In nucleotides, the CDR3 is TGCGCCAGCAGCCAAGATGGTGGGGGTGGCGAGCAGTTCTTC. It translates to CASSQDGGGGEQFF.